The source of this T cell receptor (beta chain) is a study of cytomegalovirus exposure and HLA in healthy donors. Note on this clone: The target antigen is unknown.

General study points: As was reported, the classifier diagnosed cytomegalovirus status with high specificity and sensitivity. Analyses of presence/absence relied on an assumption of roughly uniform sequencing depth across donors.

Use of 60 Vbeta and 13 Jbeta primers characterized the PCR. Some clones are missing from TCRdb's copy, which holds only in-frame ones; the method was immunoSEQ multiplex PCR. The sample contains roughly 190,000 clones, roughly 76% of which appear only once. Every donor was a healthy person donating bone marrow. Trimming shortened V by 3 bases and J by 6 bases, and 17 bases separated the two germline ends. This CDR3 spans 15 amino acids. The germline V gene has CDR1 MDHEN and CDR2 SYDVKM. The receptor comes from a woman in her twenties or thirties in good health and CMV-seropositive. V usage is TRBV28 and J usage is TRBJ1-2; a possible D gene is TRBD1 (5 bases). Sequencing used PBMCs. CDR3 amino acids: CASSFGTGSVDGYTF. For the CDR3, the DNA is TGTGCCAGCAGTTTCGGCACAGGTTCTGTCGATGGCTACACCTTC.